This T cell receptor beta chain was found in a study of control samples from healthy donors and cancer patients. Here immunoSEQ multiplex PCR was the method, and the copy in TCRdb shows in-frame clones only, minus some. The table lists about 160,000 clones, roughly 94% of them singletons, with about 14% in the top ten. Trimming at V came to 3 bases and at J to 5 bases, leaving 7 bases not matched to a gene. The CDR3 contains 17 residues. CDR1 and CDR2 (germline): SGHRS, YFSETQ. The sample consisted of PBMCs. This chain joins TRBV5-1 and TRBJ2-5; 16 bases line up with TRBD2. The sequence derives from a man between 60 and 70 years old with colorectal cancer. Written as DNA, the CDR3 is TGCGCCAGCAGCTCCGGGACTAGCGGGGGGGCTTTGGAGACCCAGTACTTC. This encodes CASSSGTSGGALETQYF.